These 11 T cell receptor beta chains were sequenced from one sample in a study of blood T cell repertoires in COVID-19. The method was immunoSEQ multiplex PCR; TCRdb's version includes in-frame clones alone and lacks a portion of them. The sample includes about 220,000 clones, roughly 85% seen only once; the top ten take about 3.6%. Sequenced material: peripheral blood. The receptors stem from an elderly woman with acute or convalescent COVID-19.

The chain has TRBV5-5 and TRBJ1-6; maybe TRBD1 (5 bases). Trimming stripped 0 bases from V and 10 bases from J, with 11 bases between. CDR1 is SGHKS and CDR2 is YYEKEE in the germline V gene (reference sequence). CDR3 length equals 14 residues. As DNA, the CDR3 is TGTGCCAGCAGCTTGGAGATCCCAGGGTCACCCCTCCACTTT. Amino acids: CASSLEIPGSPLHF. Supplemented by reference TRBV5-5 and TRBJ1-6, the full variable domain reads DAGVTQSPTHLIKTRGQQVTLRCSPISGHKSVSWYQQVLGQGPQFIFQYYEKEERGRGNFPDRFSARQFPNYSSELNVNALLLGDSALYLCASSLEIPGSPLHFGNGTRLTVT.

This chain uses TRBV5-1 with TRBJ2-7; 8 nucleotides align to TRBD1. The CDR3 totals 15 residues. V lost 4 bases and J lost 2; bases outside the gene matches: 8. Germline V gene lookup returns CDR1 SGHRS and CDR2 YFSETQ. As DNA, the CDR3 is TGCGCCAGCAGCAGCACCGGGACAGGCCCCTACGAGCAGTACTTC. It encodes CASSSTGTGPYEQYF.

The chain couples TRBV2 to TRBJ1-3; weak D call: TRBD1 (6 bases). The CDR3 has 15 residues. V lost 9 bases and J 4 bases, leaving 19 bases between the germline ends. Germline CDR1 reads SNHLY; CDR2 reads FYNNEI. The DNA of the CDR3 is TGTGCCAGTACTCAGGACAGAACGAGGGGAAACACCATATATTTT. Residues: CASTQDRTRGNTIYF.

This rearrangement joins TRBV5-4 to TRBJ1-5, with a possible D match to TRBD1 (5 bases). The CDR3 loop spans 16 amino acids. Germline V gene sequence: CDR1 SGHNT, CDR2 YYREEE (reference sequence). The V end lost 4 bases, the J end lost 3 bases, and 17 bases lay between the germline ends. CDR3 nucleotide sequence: TGTGCCAGCAGCCCCAAACCCACAGGAGACAATCAGCCCCAGCATTTT. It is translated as CASSPKPTGDNQPQHF.

The CDR3 reads CASGGQLNTEAFF. The CDR3 DNA reads as TGTGCCAGTGGGGGACAGTTGAACACTGAAGCTTTCTTT. The chain carries TRBV19 and TRBJ1-1; 7 nucleotides match TRBD1. With 8 bases clipped from V and 0 bases from J, the junction kept 3 bases outside the gene matches. Germline lookup yields CDR1 LNHDA and CDR2 SQIVND (reference sequence). The CDR3 runs 13 residues.

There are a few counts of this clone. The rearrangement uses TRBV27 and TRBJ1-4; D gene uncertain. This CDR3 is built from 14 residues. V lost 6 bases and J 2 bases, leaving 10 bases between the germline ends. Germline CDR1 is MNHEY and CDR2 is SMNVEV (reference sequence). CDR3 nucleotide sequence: TGTGCCAGCAGCTACGACGGGACTAATGAAAAACTGTTTTTT. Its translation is CASSYDGTNEKLFF.

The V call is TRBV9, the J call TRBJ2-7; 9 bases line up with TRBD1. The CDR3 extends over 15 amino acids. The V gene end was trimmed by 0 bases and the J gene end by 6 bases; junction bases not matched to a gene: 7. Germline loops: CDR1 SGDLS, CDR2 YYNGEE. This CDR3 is CASSVGGQGSGEQYF. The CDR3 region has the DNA TGTGCCAGCAGCGTAGGGGGACAGGGATCCGGCGAGCAGTACTTC. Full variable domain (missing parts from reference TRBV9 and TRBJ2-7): DSGVTQTPKHLITATGQRVTLRCSPRSGDLSVYWYQQSLDQGLQFLIQYYNGEERAKGNILERFSAQQFPDLHSELNLSSLELGDSALYFCASSVGGQGSGEQYFGPGTRLTVT.

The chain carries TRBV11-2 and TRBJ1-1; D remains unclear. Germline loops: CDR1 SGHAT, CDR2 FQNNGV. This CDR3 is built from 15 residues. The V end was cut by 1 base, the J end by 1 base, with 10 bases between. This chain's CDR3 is CASSLVISGNTEAFF. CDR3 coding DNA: TGTGCCAGCAGCTTAGTCATTTCAGGGAACACTGAAGCTTTCTTT.

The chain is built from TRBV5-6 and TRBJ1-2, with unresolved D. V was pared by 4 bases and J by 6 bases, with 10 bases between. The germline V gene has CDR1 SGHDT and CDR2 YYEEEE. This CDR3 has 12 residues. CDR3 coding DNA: TGTGCCAGCAGCCGAACGAGGGATGGCTACACCTTC. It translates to CASSRTRDGYTF. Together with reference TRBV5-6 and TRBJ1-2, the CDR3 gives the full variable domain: DAGVTQSPTHLIKTRGQQVTLRCSPKSGHDTVSWYQQALGQGPQFIFQYYEEEERQRGNFPDRFSGHQFPNYSSELNVNALLLGDSALYLCASSRTRDGYTFGSGTRLTVV.

CDR3 nucleotide sequence: TGTGCCAGCAGTTTATTCAGGGGGTCTAATTCACCCCTCCACTTT. Its translation is CASSLFRGSNSPLHF. The J gene is TRBJ1-6, the V gene TRBV28; 7 bases are a match to TRBD1. This CDR3 has 15 residues. Germline V lookup: CDR1 MDHEN, CDR2 SYDVKM. Unmatched junction bases numbered 3, after V lost 1 base and J lost 6 bases.

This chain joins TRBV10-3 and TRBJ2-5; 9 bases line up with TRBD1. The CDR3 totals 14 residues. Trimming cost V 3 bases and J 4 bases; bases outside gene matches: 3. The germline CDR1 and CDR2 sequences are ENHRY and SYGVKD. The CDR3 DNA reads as TGTGCCATCAGTGAAGGACAGGGGTCAGAGACCCAGTACTTC. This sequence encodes CAISEGQGSETQYF.